The clone carrying this T cell receptor (beta chain) was counted between two and nine times. Antigen unknown. MiXCR was run by TCRdb on the reads, yielding one entry per CDR3 protein. The table records some 940,000 distinct CDR3 sequences, around 30% of them present only once. The record originates from a study of T cell repertoires in cytomegalovirus infection. Study-wide background: Newly reported HLA-C-restricted and thoroughly characterized HLA-B-restricted CMV epitopes were employed. CMV infection together with matching HLA type was indicated by public TCR beta signatures.

Study results and caveats: Summed frequency of public TCR beta families distinguished CMV carriers with the relevant HLA.

The CDR3 loop spans 16 amino acids. The V gene end was trimmed by 1 base and the J gene end by 3 bases; junction bases not matched to a gene: 3. The germline gives CDR1 MGHRA, CDR2 YSYEKL. The source of this sequence is a human donor in good health (CMV status not recorded). Some clones in this sample may be carry-over from other donors' samples. Sequencing used cultured CD8+ T cells from PBMCs, obtained from culture after CMV antigen stimulation. The genes are TRBV4-1 and TRBJ2-2; TRBD1 agrees at 9 bases. CDR3 sequence: CASSQGQGGDTGELFF. CDR3 bases: TGCGCCAGCAGCCAAGGACAGGGGGGAGACACCGGGGAGCTGTTTTTT.